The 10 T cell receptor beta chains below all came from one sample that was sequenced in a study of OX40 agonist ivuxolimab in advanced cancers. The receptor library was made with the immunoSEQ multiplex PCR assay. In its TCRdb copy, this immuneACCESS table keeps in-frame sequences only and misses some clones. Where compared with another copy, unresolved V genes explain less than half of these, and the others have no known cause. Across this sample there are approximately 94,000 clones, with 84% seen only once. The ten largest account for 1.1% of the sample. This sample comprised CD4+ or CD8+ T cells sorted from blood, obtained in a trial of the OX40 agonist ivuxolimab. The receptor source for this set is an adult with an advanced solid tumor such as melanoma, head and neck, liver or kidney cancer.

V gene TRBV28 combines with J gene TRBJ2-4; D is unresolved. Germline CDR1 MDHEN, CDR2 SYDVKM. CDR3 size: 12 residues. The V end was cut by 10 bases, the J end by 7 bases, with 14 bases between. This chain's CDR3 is CATGPLGNIQYF. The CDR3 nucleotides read TGTGCCACCGGGCCCCTTGGCAACATTCAGTACTTC.

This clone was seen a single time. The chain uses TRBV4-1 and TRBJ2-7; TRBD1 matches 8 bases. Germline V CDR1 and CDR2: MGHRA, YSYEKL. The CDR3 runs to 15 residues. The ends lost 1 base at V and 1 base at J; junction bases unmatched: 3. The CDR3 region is CASSQGQGPSYEQYF. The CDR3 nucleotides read TGCGCCAGCAGCCAAGGACAGGGGCCATCCTACGAGCAGTACTTC.

Here the CDR3 DNA reads TGCAGCGTTGACTTCAGCGCTAACTATGGCTACACCTTC. Protein sequence: CSVDFSANYGYTF. The chain joins TRBV29-1 to TRBJ1-2; unclear D gene. The germline V gene encodes CDR1 SQVTM and CDR2 ANQGSEA. Deletions cut 3 bases from V and 0 bases from J, with 8 bases between. The CDR3 consists of 13 residues.

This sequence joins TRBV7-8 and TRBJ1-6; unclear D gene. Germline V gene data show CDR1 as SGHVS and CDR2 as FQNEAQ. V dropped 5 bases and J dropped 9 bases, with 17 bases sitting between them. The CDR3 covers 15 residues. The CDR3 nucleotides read TGTGCCAGCAGCCCCCTCGCCGGGGTAACTTCACCCCTCCACTTT. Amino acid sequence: CASSPLAGVTSPLHF.

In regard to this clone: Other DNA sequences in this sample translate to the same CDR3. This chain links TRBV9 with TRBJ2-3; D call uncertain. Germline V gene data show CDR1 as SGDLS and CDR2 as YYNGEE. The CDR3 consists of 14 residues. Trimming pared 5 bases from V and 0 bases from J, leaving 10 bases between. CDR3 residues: CASSRRSSTDTQYF. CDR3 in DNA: TGTGCCAGCAGTCGCAGGAGTAGCACAGATACGCAGTATTTT.

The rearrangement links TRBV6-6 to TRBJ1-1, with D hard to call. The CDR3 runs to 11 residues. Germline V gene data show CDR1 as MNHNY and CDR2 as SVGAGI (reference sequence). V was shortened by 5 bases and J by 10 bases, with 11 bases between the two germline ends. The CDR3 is CASSRERRAFF. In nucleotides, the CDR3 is TGTGCCAGCAGTCGGGAACGGAGAGCTTTCTTT.

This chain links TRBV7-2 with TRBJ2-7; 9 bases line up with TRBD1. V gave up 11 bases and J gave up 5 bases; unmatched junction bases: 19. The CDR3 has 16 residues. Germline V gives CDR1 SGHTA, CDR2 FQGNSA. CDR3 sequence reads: CACGTSQGAGRDEQYF. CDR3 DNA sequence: TGTGCCTGTGGCACCTCACAGGGGGCAGGGAGGGACGAGCAGTACTTC.

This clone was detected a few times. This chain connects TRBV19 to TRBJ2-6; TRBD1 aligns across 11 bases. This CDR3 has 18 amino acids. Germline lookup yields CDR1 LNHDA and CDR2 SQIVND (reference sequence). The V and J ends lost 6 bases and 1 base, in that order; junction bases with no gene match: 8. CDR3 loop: CASSSGTGGMSGANVLTF. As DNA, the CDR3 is TGTGCCAGTAGCTCCGGGACAGGGGGTATGTCTGGGGCCAACGTCCTGACTTTC.

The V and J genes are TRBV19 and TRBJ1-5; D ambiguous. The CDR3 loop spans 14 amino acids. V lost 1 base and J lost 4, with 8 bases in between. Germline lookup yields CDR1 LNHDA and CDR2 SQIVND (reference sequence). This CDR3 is CASSIGTANQPQHF. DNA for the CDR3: TGTGCCAGTAGTATAGGAACAGCAAATCAGCCCCAGCATTTT.

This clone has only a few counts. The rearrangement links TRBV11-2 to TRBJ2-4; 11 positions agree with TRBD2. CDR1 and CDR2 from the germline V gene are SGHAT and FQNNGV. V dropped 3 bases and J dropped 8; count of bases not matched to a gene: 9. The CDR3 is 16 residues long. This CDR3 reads CASSFARLAGGYIQYF. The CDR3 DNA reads TGTGCCAGCAGCTTCGCCCGGCTAGCGGGGGGTTACATTCAGTACTTC.